The next 23 T cell receptor beta chains were all read from a single sample in a study of blood T cell repertoires in COVID-19. Produced via immunoSEQ multiplex PCR; TCRdb's table is partial and in-frame only. The sample records 50,000 to 70,000 clones, roughly three quarters being singletons. Sequencing was performed on peripheral blood. These receptors were obtained from a man in his sixties with acute or convalescent COVID-19.

The genes are TRBV7-2 and TRBJ2-3; 7 nucleotides match TRBD2. The CDR3 consists of 12 residues. Germline CDR1 and CDR2: SGHTA and FQGNSA. The junction had 5 bases not matched to a gene; V was cut back by 6 bases and J by 8 bases. CDR3: CASRYGEGTQYF. The CDR3 region has the DNA TGTGCCAGCAGATATGGGGAGGGTACGCAGTATTTT.

J is TRBJ1-3 and V is TRBV30; the D is unclear. This CDR3 region has 14 residues. Germline CDR1 is GTSNPN and CDR2 is SVGIG (reference sequence). Trimming shortened V by 2 bases and J by 4 bases, and 12 bases separated the two germline ends. The CDR3 DNA follows: TGTGCCTGGAGTTCCGGGGAGTTCGGAAACACCATATATTTT. As protein: CAWSSGEFGNTIYF.

CDR3 bases: TGCGCCAGCAGCTTGCTAGCGGGGGGGACGAATGAGCAGTTCTTC. Translated, it gives CASSLLAGGTNEQFF. The chain employs TRBV5-1 and TRBJ2-1, with 12 positions matching TRBD2. The CDR3 is made up of 15 amino acids. Looked up from germline, CDR1 is SGHRS and CDR2 is YFSETQ. The J segment lost 7 bases and the V segment lost 1 base, leaving 3 bases of the junction unmatched.

This clone was observed once. The chain joins TRBV6-5 to TRBJ2-7; 8 nucleotides align to TRBD2. CDR3 length: 15 amino acids. V lost 6 bases and J lost 2; bases outside the gene matches: 9. From germline, CDR1 is MNHEY and CDR2 SVGAGI. CDR3 residues: CASSREGLSPYEQYF. The CDR3 DNA follows: TGTGCCAGCAGCCGGGAGGGATTATCCCCCTACGAGCAGTACTTC.

This clone has a handful of counts. The chain carries TRBV30 and TRBJ2-2; 8 bases align to TRBD2. Germline lookup yields CDR1 GTSNPN and CDR2 SVGIG (reference sequence). V shed 3 bases and J 0 bases; nucleotides not matched to a gene: 0. The CDR3 is 14 amino acids. CDR3 DNA sequence: TGTGCCTGGAGGGGACTAGCGAACACCGGGGAGCTGTTTTTT. It is translated as CAWRGLANTGELFF.

V and J are TRBV9 and TRBJ2-5, with TRBD2 identical over 8 bases. The V segment lost 2 bases and the J segment 5 bases; nucleotides outside the gene matches: 8. Germline-derived CDR1 and CDR2 are SGDLS and YYNGEE. The CDR3 consists of 15 residues. Here the CDR3 reads CASSVPSGGSETQYF. The CDR3 DNA reads as TGTGCCAGCAGCGTCCCCAGCGGGGGTAGTGAGACCCAGTACTTC.

This rearrangement joins TRBV6-5 to TRBJ1-2; 9 bases are a match to TRBD1. From germline, CDR1 is MNHEY and CDR2 SVGAGI. CDR3 size: 14 residues. The junction had 11 bases not matched to a gene; V was cut back by 7 bases and J by 8 bases. The CDR3 bases are TGTGCCAGCACGTACTCCGGGACAGGGATCGGCTACACCTTC. Translation gives CASTYSGTGIGYTF.

This clone occurred a few times. The chain combines TRBV28 with TRBJ1-2; 10 nucleotides line up with TRBD1. Trimming removed 5 bases from V and 8 bases from J; junction bases left unmatched: 8. Germline CDR1 reads MDHEN; CDR2 reads SYDVKM. The CDR3 loop spans 14 amino acids. This CDR3 is CASSPGTGVSGYTF. CDR3 sequence (DNA): TGTGCCAGCAGTCCCGGGACAGGGGTATCGGGCTACACCTTC.

The V call is TRBV27, the J call TRBJ2-7; TRBD1 matches at 11 bases. The CDR3 contains 14 residues. Trimming cost V 5 bases and J 5 bases; bases outside gene matches: 5. The germline CDR1 and CDR2 sequences are MNHEY and SMNVEV (reference sequence). The CDR3 DNA reads as TGTGCCAGCAGTCACGGGACAGGGGGAGACGAGCAGTACTTC. It translates to CASSHGTGGDEQYF.

The chain couples TRBV30 to TRBJ1-3; the match to TRBD1 covers 7 bases. This CDR3 spans 12 amino acids. V trimming: 0 bases; J trimming: 8 bases; junction bases outside the gene matches: 1. Germline V gene lookup returns CDR1 GTSNPN and CDR2 SVGIG (reference sequence). The CDR3 here is CAWSVQGYTIYF. CDR3 in DNA: TGTGCCTGGAGTGTACAGGGGTACACCATATATTTT.

The chain uses TRBV2 and TRBJ1-6; no reliable D call. CDR3 length: 15 residues. With 5 bases removed from V and 8 bases from J, the gap between germline ends came to 16 bases. Germline lookup yields CDR1 SNHLY and CDR2 FYNNEI. The DNA of the CDR3 is TGTGCCAGCAGTCCGCAGGTGATAATGGATTCACCCCTCCACTTT. Encoded protein: CASSPQVIMDSPLHF. The whole variable domain, filled in from reference TRBV2 and TRBJ1-6, reads EPEVTQTPSHQVTQMGQEVILRCVPISNHLYFYWYRQILGQKVEFLVSFYNNEISEKSEIFDDQFSVERPDGSNFTLKIRSTKLEDSAMYFCASSPQVIMDSPLHFGNGTRLTVT.

The rearrangement links TRBV5-6 to TRBJ2-1, with D maybe TRBD1 (6 bases). Germline loops: CDR1 SGHDT, CDR2 YYEEEE. Trimming removed 2 bases at V and 0 bases at J, with 9 bases between. This CDR3 region has 15 residues. CDR3 sequence: CASSFGGPSYNEQFF. CDR3 coding DNA: TGTGCCAGCAGCTTTGGGGGCCCCTCCTACAATGAGCAGTTCTTC.

V and J are TRBV6-5 and TRBJ2-7, with D tentatively TRBD2 (6 bases). The germline V gene encodes CDR1 MNHEY and CDR2 SVGAGI. CDR3 length: 14 amino acids. V lost 0 bases and J lost 6, with 12 bases in between. Here the CDR3 reads CASSYSTRGGEQYF. The DNA of the CDR3 is TGTGCCAGCAGTTACTCGACGAGGGGAGGCGAGCAGTACTTC.

The rearrangement links TRBV4-2 to TRBJ1-2, with D unresolved. Germline lookup yields CDR1 LGHNA and CDR2 YNFKEQ. Trimming cost V 5 bases and J 8 bases, with 15 bases left between them. The CDR3 loop spans 13 amino acids. CDR3 DNA: TGTGCCAGCAGCTACGGGATCTCGGACGGCTACACCTTC. Its protein product is CASSYGISDGYTF.

The chain uses TRBV10-1 and TRBJ2-3; 9 bases match TRBD2. This CDR3 is built from 16 residues. V was clipped by 5 bases and J by 4 bases; unmatched bases: 10. Germline CDR1 is WNHNN and CDR2 is SYGVQD (reference sequence). CDR3 sequence: CASSHLRGGASDTQYF. CDR3 nucleotide sequence: TGCGCCAGCAGTCACCTGCGGGGGGGGGCCTCAGATACGCAGTATTTT.

This chain links TRBV6-1 with TRBJ1-2; no reliable D call. V was clipped by 1 base and J by 2 bases, with 8 bases between them. CDR3 length: 14 residues. The V gene's germline CDR1 is MNHNS and CDR2 SASEGT. The CDR3 sequence: CASSEDGGNYGYTF. CDR3 coding DNA: TGTGCCAGCAGTGAAGATGGCGGGAACTATGGCTACACCTTC.

V gene TRBV5-1 combines with J gene TRBJ1-5, with a possible D match to TRBD1 (6 bases). CDR3 size: 13 residues. The germline CDR1 and CDR2 sequences are SGHRS and YFSETQ. V lost 1 base to trimming and J lost 5 bases, with 7 bases between them. In DNA, the CDR3 is TGCGCCAGCAGCTTGAAGGGGGATCAGCCCCAGCATTTT. Translated: CASSLKGDQPQHF. The variable domain in full, completed from reference TRBV5-1 and TRBJ1-5, reads KAGVTQTPRYLIKTRGQQVTLSCSPISGHRSVSWYQQTPGQGLQFLFEYFSETQRNKGNFPGRFSGRQFSNSRSEMNVSTLELGDSALYLCASSLKGDQPQHFGDGTRLSIL.

J is TRBJ1-1 and V is TRBV20-1; no firm D call. This CDR3 has 11 residues. Trimming took 2 bases from V and 5 from J, leaving 6 bases between them. Germline V lookup: CDR1 DFQATT, CDR2 SNEGSKA (reference sequence). CDR3 region: CSARSRTEAFF. The CDR3 nucleotides are TGCAGTGCTAGATCTCGGACTGAAGCTTTCTTT.

The CDR3 here is CASSSGGWGYTF. The CDR3 DNA reads as TGTGCCAGCAGCTCAGGGGGTTGGGGCTACACCTTC. This rearrangement joins TRBV11-2 to TRBJ1-2, with 7 nucleotides matching TRBD1. Germline values: CDR1 SGHAT, CDR2 FQNNGV. The junction had 4 bases not matched to a gene; V was cut back by 4 bases and J by 8 bases. CDR3 length: 12 amino acids.

This clone was seen a single time. The chain couples TRBV24-1 to TRBJ2-5, with 7 positions matching TRBD1. The trim removed 5 bases at V and 5 bases at J, leaving 7 bases unmatched. Germline V gene data show CDR1 as KGHDR and CDR2 as SFDVKD. CDR3 length: 14 residues. CDR3 nucleotide sequence: TGTGCCACCAGTGGTAGAGGGGGCGAGGAGACCCAGTACTTC. This codes for CATSGRGGEETQYF.

The V call is TRBV4-1, the J call TRBJ1-6; D ambiguous. Germline assignment: CDR1 MGHRA and CDR2 YSYEKL. V was clipped by 1 base and J by 14 bases, with 27 bases between them. This CDR3 has 18 residues. CDR3 sequence reads: CASSQGYKGLLTLGALHF. The CDR3, as DNA: TGCGCCAGCAGCCAAGGATATAAGGGCCTTCTGACGTTGGGAGCCCTCCACTTT.

The chain combines TRBV6-5 with TRBJ2-7; 7 bases agree with TRBD1. The CDR3 is 13 amino acids. CDR1 is MNHEY, CDR2 SVGAGI, per germline. V was clipped by 9 bases and J by 1 base; unmatched bases: 6. The CDR3: CASKRGRSYEQYF. CDR3 DNA sequence: TGTGCCAGTAAAAGGGGGCGATCCTACGAGCAGTACTTC.

The chain carries TRBV7-9 and TRBJ2-5, with 8 bases aligning to TRBD2. The V and J ends lost 4 bases and 5 bases, in that order; junction bases with no gene match: 9. Germline lookup yields CDR1 SEHNR and CDR2 FQNEAQ (reference sequence). The CDR3 contains 15 residues. In DNA, the CDR3 is TGTGCCAGCAGCTCGCCCCACAGCGGGGGTGAGACCCAGTACTTC. Its protein product is CASSSPHSGGETQYF.